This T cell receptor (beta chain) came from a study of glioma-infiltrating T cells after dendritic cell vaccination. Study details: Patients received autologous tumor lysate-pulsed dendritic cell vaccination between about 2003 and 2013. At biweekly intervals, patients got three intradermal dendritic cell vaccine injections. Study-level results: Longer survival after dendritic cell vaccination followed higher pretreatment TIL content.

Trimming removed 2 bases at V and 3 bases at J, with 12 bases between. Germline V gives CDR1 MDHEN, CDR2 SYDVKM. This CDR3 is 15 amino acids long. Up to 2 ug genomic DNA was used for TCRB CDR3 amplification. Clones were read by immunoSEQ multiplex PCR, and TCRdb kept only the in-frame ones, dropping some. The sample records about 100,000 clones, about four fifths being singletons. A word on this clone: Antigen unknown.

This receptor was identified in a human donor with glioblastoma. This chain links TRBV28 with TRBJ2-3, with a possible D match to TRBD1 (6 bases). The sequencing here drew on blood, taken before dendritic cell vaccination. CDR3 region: CASSLPRGQTDTQYF. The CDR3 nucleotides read TGTGCCAGCAGTTTACCCAGGGGTCAGACAGATACGCAGTATTTT.